The clone carrying this TCR beta chain was seen a handful of times. Its antigen is still unknown. Reverse transcription of all isolated RNA meant that expressed TCRB transcripts were sequenced. Clones were read by immunoSEQ multiplex PCR, and TCRdb kept only the in-frame ones, dropping some. The sample lists over 600,000 clones; roughly 12% were seen once. CDR3 size: 15 residues. The germline gives CDR1 SGHDN, CDR2 FVKESK. The V gene lost 0 bases and the J gene lost 5 bases, with 13 bases spanning the gap. This specimen comes from a study of beta chain features in type 1 diabetes. Study as a whole: Patients and healthy donors were similar in age, gender and cell yields. Overall study findings and caveats: Fewer junction insertions and more nucleotide deletions appeared in type 1 diabetes patients. Researchers caution that PCR might favor shorter templates, equally among patients and controls. Shortening of TCRB CDR3s, moderate but significant, appeared in all four CD4+ subsets of Type 1 diabetes patients.

This sequence was found in a man aged 30 to 45 with type 1 diabetes. The chain recombines TRBV14 with TRBJ2-5; D is unclear. Sequencing was done on a sample of naive CD4+ T cells from blood. Here the CDR3 reads CASSQDLELGETQYF. CDR3 DNA: TGTGCCAGCAGCCAAGATTTGGAATTGGGGGAGACCCAGTACTTC.